Shown below are 27 T cell receptor beta chains from a single sample sequenced in a study of regulatory T cells in long-lasting Graves disease. Indicated time point: newly diagnosed GD, antithyroid drugs for less than 3 months. Making the TCR library involved RNA that had been extracted from PBMCs. Through Arm-PCR of CDR3 regions and iRepertoire HTBI primers, TCR beta libraries were built. TCRdb fed the multiplex PCR reads into MiXCR, producing one record per CDR3 protein. Of approximately 400,000 distinct CDR3 sequences in the sample, approximately 16% were seen once. The same sample was also used in a study of T cells in Graves' hyperthyroidism and ophthalmopathy.

Material: peripheral blood mononuclear cells (PBMCs), obtained at new diagnosis, from a patient treated with antithyroid drugs. Source of these receptors: a woman in her thirties or forties with Graves disease.

This clonotype was observed at least ten times. V is TRBV20-1 and J is TRBJ1-1, with TRBD1 matching over 11 bases. V dropped 3 bases and J dropped 5; count of bases not matched to a gene: 5. The CDR3 loop spans 14 amino acids. Germline CDR1 DFQATT, CDR2 SNEGSKA (reference sequence). The CDR3 DNA sequence: TGCAGTGCTAGGGGAGGGACAGGGGGAACTGAAGCTTTCTTT. Its protein product is CSARGGTGGTEAFF.

This clonotype was recorded many times. The chain couples TRBV5-1 to TRBJ2-1; 8 bases are shared with TRBD2. This CDR3 region has 16 residues. Germline CDR1 is SGHRS and CDR2 is YFSETQ. V gave up 0 bases and J gave up 5 bases; unmatched junction bases: 7. The CDR3 bases are TGCGCCAGCAGCTTGGATCCAGCGGGAGTTGACAATGAGCAGTTCTTC. It codes for CASSLDPAGVDNEQFF.

At least ten counts were recorded for this clonotype. This rearrangement joins TRBV7-9 to TRBJ2-7, with a weak D call TRBD2 (6 bases). Trimming shortened V by 5 bases and J by 0 bases, and 17 bases separated the two germline ends. The CDR3 has 16 residues. Germline loops: CDR1 SEHNR, CDR2 FQNEAQ (reference sequence). For the CDR3, the DNA is TGTGCCAGCAGCAGAGCCCTAGCGACAAGCTCCTACGAGCAGTACTTC. This gives the protein CASSRALATSSYEQYF.

CDR3 coding DNA: TGTGCCAGCAAAACGCCTAGGGGGGGTACAGGGAGCACAGATACGCAGTATTTT. Translated, it gives CASKTPRGGTGSTDTQYF. The chain links TRBV11-2 to TRBJ2-3, with D perhaps matching TRBD2 (7 bases). The CDR3 extends over 18 amino acids. Germline assignment: CDR1 SGHAT and CDR2 FQNNGV. V was shortened by 7 bases and J by 0 bases, with 23 bases between the two germline ends.

At least ten counts were recorded for this clonotype. The V and J genes are TRBV2 and TRBJ2-5; 8 bases agree with TRBD2. Germline V gene data show CDR1 as SNHLY and CDR2 as FYNNEI. CDR3 length equals 14 residues. Losses at the gene ends were 6 bases for V and 4 bases for J; bases not matched to a gene: 7. CDR3 sequence: CASRQGLAGETQYF. In nucleotides, the CDR3 is TGTGCCAGCAGGCAAGGACTAGCCGGAGAGACCCAGTACTTC.

This clonotype was seen repeatedly, ten times or more. The chain links TRBV30 to TRBJ2-7, with D possibly TRBD1 on 6 matching bases. V was clipped by 3 bases and J by 1 base, with 19 bases between them. The germline V gene has CDR1 GTSNPN and CDR2 SVGIG (reference sequence). This CDR3 spans 16 amino acids. For the CDR3, the DNA is TGTGCCTGGAGCCCCTTAGACAGGCGCCCTTCCTACGAGCAGTACTTC. This encodes CAWSPLDRRPSYEQYF.

This clonotype showed up many times. The chain couples TRBV6-2 or TRBV6-3 to TRBJ2-1; the match to TRBD2 covers 13 bases. Germline V lookup: CDR1 MNHEY, CDR2 SVGEGT. J lost 2 bases, V lost 7 bases, and 14 bases had no gene match. The CDR3 has 19 amino acids. The CDR3 loop is CASMGLAGSQQATYNEQFF. The CDR3 coding sequence is TGTGCCAGCATGGGACTAGCGGGATCCCAACAGGCGACCTACAATGAGCAGTTCTTC.

This clonotype was seen ten or more times. This chain joins TRBV24-1 and TRBJ2-5; TRBD2 agrees at 10 bases. The CDR3 has 18 amino acids. J gave up 1 base and V 5 bases, and 12 bases lay outside the gene matches. CDR1 and CDR2 (germline): KGHDR, SFDVKD. The DNA of the CDR3 is TGTGCCACCAGTGTTCCCAGCGGGAGGGCCGGAGGCCAAGAGACCCAGTACTTC. Protein product: CATSVPSGRAGGQETQYF.

This clonotype has ten or more counts. This chain links TRBV20-1 with TRBJ1-4; D perhaps matches TRBD1 (5 bases). V lost 1 base, J lost 4 bases, and 10 bases lay in between. The CDR3 has 14 amino acids. The germline V gene encodes CDR1 DFQATT and CDR2 SNEGSKA (reference sequence). The CDR3 DNA follows: TGCAGTGCTAGAGCGGGGCTCGGTAATGAAAAACTGTTTTTT. Translated: CSARAGLGNEKLFF.

V is TRBV12-3 or TRBV12-4 and J is TRBJ1-2, with D possibly matching TRBD1 (6 bases). The CDR3 is 13 residues long. Trimming took off 1 base at V and 6 bases at J, with 9 bases between the two ends. The CDR3 spells CASSLEGGNGYTF. The DNA of the CDR3 is TGTGCCAGCAGTTTAGAGGGGGGTAATGGCTACACCTTC.

This clonotype has a handful of counts. The CDR3 sequence is CASSIDRGSGNTIYF. The CDR3 DNA follows: TGTGCCAGTAGTATCGACAGGGGATCAGGAAACACCATATATTTT. The chain uses TRBV19 and TRBJ1-3, with 8 bases that match TRBD1. Germline V lookup: CDR1 LNHDA, CDR2 SQIVND (reference sequence). CDR3 size: 15 residues. V shed 3 bases and J 4 bases; nucleotides not matched to a gene: 5. Together with reference TRBV19 and TRBJ1-3, the CDR3 gives the full variable domain: DGGITQSPKYLFRKEGQNVTLSCEQNLNHDAMYWYRQDPGQGLRLIYYSQIVNDFQKGDIAEGYSVSREKKESFPLTVTSAQKNPTAFYLCASSIDRGSGNTIYFGEGSWLTVV.

This clonotype was counted ten times or more. The gene calls are TRBV2 and TRBJ2-3, with 12 positions matching TRBD2. Germline CDR1 reads SNHLY; CDR2 reads FYNNEI. This CDR3 has 15 residues. V shed 6 bases and J 4 bases; nucleotides not matched to a gene: 5. CDR3 residues: CASRQGLAGSDTQYF. The CDR3 bases are TGTGCCAGCAGGCAGGGACTAGCGGGCTCAGATACGCAGTATTTT. The complete variable domain, with remaining parts taken from reference TRBV2 and TRBJ2-3, reads EPEVTQTPSHQVTQMGQEVILRCVPISNHLYFYWYRQILGQKVEFLVSFYNNEISEKSEIFDDQFSVERPDGSNFTLKIRSTKLEDSAMYFCASRQGLAGSDTQYFGPGTRLTVL.

The chain uses TRBV5-4 and TRBJ1-1, with D unclear. The germline V gene has CDR1 SGHNT and CDR2 YYREEE (reference sequence). This CDR3 has 13 amino acids. Deletions cut 0 bases from V and 7 bases from J, with 10 bases between. The CDR3 loop reads CASSLGASVEAFF. The DNA of the CDR3 is TGTGCCAGCAGCTTGGGTGCGTCTGTTGAAGCTTTCTTT.

The chain combines TRBV5-1 with TRBJ1-6; the D gene is possibly TRBD1 (5 bases). V was cut by 5 bases and J by 5 bases, with 11 bases left in between. Germline CDR1 and CDR2: SGHRS and YFSETQ. The CDR3 contains 14 residues. This chain's CDR3 is CASSVIQDNSPLHF. CDR3 coding DNA: TGCGCCAGCAGTGTCATACAGGATAATTCACCCCTCCACTTT.

This clonotype was observed many times. J is TRBJ1-1 and V is TRBV2; tentatively, D is TRBD1 (5 bases). Trimming took off 2 bases at V and 12 bases at J, with 16 bases between the two ends. The V gene's germline CDR1 is SNHLY and CDR2 FYNNEI. CDR3 size: 13 residues. DNA of the CDR3: TGTGCCAGCAGTGAACAGCCAGGGCGGGAACCTTTCTTT. Its translation: CASSEQPGREPFF.

Only a few counts were recorded for this clonotype. J is TRBJ1-2 and V is TRBV29-1; 10 bases are a match to TRBD1. V lost 7 bases and J lost 2; bases outside the gene matches: 4. CDR1 is SQVTM, CDR2 ANQGSEA, per germline. This CDR3 contains 13 residues. The CDR3 sequence is CSAETGGNYGYTF. CDR3 nucleotide sequence: TGCAGCGCTGAGACAGGGGGCAACTATGGCTACACCTTC.

This clonotype was seen a few times. The chain combines TRBV6-1 with TRBJ2-3; D is possibly TRBD2 (5 bases). V was trimmed by 6 bases and J by 2 bases, leaving 15 bases between them. The CDR3 length is 15 residues. The germline gives CDR1 MNHNS, CDR2 SASEGT. The CDR3: CASRLRETITDTQYF. The CDR3 DNA reads TGTGCCAGCAGACTTAGGGAGACGATCACAGATACGCAGTATTTT.

The chain couples TRBV5-5 to TRBJ2-4; D could derive from TRBD1 or TRBD2 (5 bases each). The CDR3 spans 14 residues. V was pared by 5 bases and J by 9 bases, with 18 bases between. Germline-derived CDR1 and CDR2 are SGHKS and YYEKEE (reference sequence). The CDR3 nucleotides are TGTGCCAGCAGGGGGGTGTCTGGGATAGCCATTCAGTACTTC. Its translation: CASRGVSGIAIQYF.

This clonotype was counted many times. The J gene is TRBJ2-7, the V gene TRBV29-1; D gene unclear. Germline V gene lookup returns CDR1 SQVTM and CDR2 ANQGSEA. The CDR3 runs 13 residues. The germline V and J ends were trimmed by 1 base and 3 bases, with 10 bases remaining between them. Here the CDR3 reads CSVEGLWNYEQYF. CDR3 DNA sequence: TGCAGCGTTGAAGGGTTGTGGAACTACGAGCAGTACTTC.

The table lists this clonotype with many counts. The chain employs TRBV2 and TRBJ2-3; no reliable D call. V was clipped by 1 base and J by 6 bases, with 5 bases between them. The germline V gene has CDR1 SNHLY and CDR2 FYNNEI. The CDR3 covers 12 residues. The CDR3 DNA reads TGTGCCAGCAGTGAAGACCGGGATACGCAGTATTTT. Protein sequence: CASSEDRDTQYF.

This clonotype was counted many times. V usage is TRBV3-1 and J usage is TRBJ1-4; D gene unclear. The length of the CDR3 is 14 residues. V was trimmed by 1 base and J by 5 bases, leaving 8 bases between them. Per germline, CDR1 LGHDT and CDR2 YNNKEL (reference sequence). The CDR3 sequence is CASSQVHLNEKLFF. In nucleotides, the CDR3 is TGTGCCAGCAGCCAAGTTCACTTAAATGAAAAACTGTTTTTT.

The chain joins TRBV19 to TRBJ2-1, with 8 bases that match TRBD2. CDR3 length: 16 residues. V gave up 7 bases and J gave up 6 bases; unmatched junction bases: 14. Germline loops: CDR1 LNHDA, CDR2 SQIVND (reference sequence). CDR3 in amino acids: CASIPAMASGLNEQFF. The CDR3 coding sequence is TGTGCCAGTATCCCCGCGATGGCTAGCGGGCTCAATGAGCAGTTCTTC.

This clonotype was observed at least ten times. This chain uses TRBV20-1 with TRBJ2-5; D call uncertain. The V and J ends lost 0 bases and 2 bases respectively, with 13 bases between them. Germline V gene data show CDR1 as DFQATT and CDR2 as SNEGSKA (reference sequence). The CDR3 extends over 15 amino acids. This CDR3 is CSARDPGTFQETQYF. As DNA, the CDR3 is TGCAGTGCTAGAGATCCTGGTACTTTTCAAGAGACCCAGTACTTC.

This clonotype was seen ten or more times. This rearrangement joins TRBV2 to TRBJ2-3; D may correspond to TRBD1 or TRBD2 (7 bases each). This CDR3 region has 14 residues. V was shortened by 11 bases and J by 5 bases, with 20 bases between the two germline ends. Germline V gives CDR1 SNHLY, CDR2 FYNNEI. This CDR3 reads CASPGGTEGDTQYF. The CDR3 DNA sequence: TGTGCCTCCCCCGGGGGGACAGAGGGAGATACGCAGTATTTT.

This rearrangement joins TRBV7-9 to TRBJ2-1; TRBD2 might be the D (6 bases). This CDR3 has 14 amino acids. V gave up 3 bases and J gave up 4 bases, with 10 bases separating them. Germline V gene lookup returns CDR1 SEHNR and CDR2 FQNEAQ (reference sequence). The CDR3 DNA reads as TGTGCCAGCAGCTTCGGGACTGAGTACAATGAGCAGTTCTTC. It specifies CASSFGTEYNEQFF.

The gene calls are TRBV3-1 and TRBJ2-5; 8 positions match TRBD1. After removal of 7 bases from V and 4 bases from J, the junction contained 14 bases not matched to a gene. Germline values: CDR1 LGHDT, CDR2 YNNKEL (reference sequence). There are 16 residues in the CDR3. In DNA, the CDR3 is TGTGCCAGCATCGAATCCTGGGGTCAGGGGGCAGAGACCCAGTACTTC. Its protein product is CASIESWGQGAETQYF.

This clonotype was seen ten or more times. The chain employs TRBV2 and TRBJ2-7; TRBD2 agrees at 11 bases. Germline CDR1 SNHLY, CDR2 FYNNEI. The trim removed 6 bases at V and 3 bases at J, leaving 4 bases unmatched. CDR3 length: 14 residues. The CDR3 DNA is TGTGCCAGCAGCGGACTAGCGGGCATCTACGAGCAGTACTTC. Protein sequence: CASSGLAGIYEQYF.